This entry features one T cell receptor beta chain sequence. Its antigen is still unknown. This specimen comes from a study of cytomegalovirus exposure and HLA in healthy donors. General study findings and limits: The records held CMV serostatus as the only immune exposure information.

The PCR had 60 Vbeta and 13 Jbeta primers. Repertoires were generated with immunoSEQ multiplex PCR, while TCRdb's copy carries only in-frame clones and drops some. The sample gives 140,000 or so clones, approximately 72% of which show up once; over 2% is in the top ten. The sequencing sample was made of PBMCs. This TCR derives from a man aged 40-55 years in good health and CMV-seronegative.

The CDR3 DNA sequence: TGTGCCAGCAGGGGGGCTAGCGGGGGGAATGAGCAGTTCTTC. As protein: CASRGASGGNEQFF. The rearrangement uses TRBV6-5 and TRBJ2-1; TRBD2 matches at 11 bases. Germline trimming cut 6 bases from V and 7 bases from J; bases unmatched to any gene: 5. The CDR3 extends over 14 amino acids. In germline, CDR1 is MNHEY, CDR2 SVGAGI.